These 30 T cell receptor beta chains share one sample of origin, sequenced in a study of regulatory T cells in long-lasting Graves disease. Through Arm-PCR of CDR3 regions and iRepertoire HTBI primers, TCR beta libraries were built. TCRdb reprocessed the multiplex PCR reads via MiXCR and lists one record per CDR3 protein. Altogether 300,000 to 400,000 distinct CDR3 sequences are present, about a sixth being singletons, with the ten largest covering 30%. The time point denotes: newly diagnosed GD, antithyroid drugs for less than 3 months. The TCR library was made from RNA extracted from PBMCs. These sequences were also reported in another study, on T cells in Graves' hyperthyroidism and ophthalmopathy.

The specimen comprised peripheral blood mononuclear cells (PBMCs), sampled at new diagnosis, from a patient treated with antithyroid drugs. Receptor source: a man aged 35 to 55 with Graves disease.

In its sample, this clonotype was seen many times. This chain links TRBV7-6 with TRBJ2-7, with a weak D call TRBD2 (7 bases). The V and J ends lost 2 bases and 4 bases respectively, with 15 bases between them. The CDR3 length is 15 residues. Germline loops: CDR1 SGHVS, CDR2 FNYEAQ. The CDR3 region has the DNA TGTGCCAGCAGCTTAAGGGGGGGAGCGTTGTACGAGCAGTACTTC. Its protein is CASSLRGGALYEQYF.

This clonotype was seen a handful of times. V gene TRBV19 combines with J gene TRBJ1-5; D unresolved. CDR1 LNHDA and CDR2 SQIVND come from the germline V gene (reference sequence). CDR3 size: 16 residues. Trimming took off 1 base at V and 5 bases at J, with 15 bases between the two ends. The CDR3 reads CASSIGDGGQHQPQHF. For the CDR3, the DNA is TGTGCCAGTAGTATAGGTGACGGAGGGCAGCATCAGCCCCAGCATTTT.

The table lists this clonotype with many counts. The V call is TRBV28, the J call TRBJ2-6; D gene ambiguous. Germline V gives CDR1 MDHEN, CDR2 SYDVKM. Trimming removed 4 bases from V and 2 bases from J, with 12 bases in between. The CDR3 length is 16 residues. The chain's CDR3 is CASSSSLWAGANVLTF. DNA of the CDR3: TGTGCCAGCAGTTCCTCCCTCTGGGCTGGGGCCAACGTCCTGACTTTC.

V and J are TRBV14 and TRBJ2-6; 7 bases align to TRBD1. V shed 4 bases, J shed 2 bases, and the junction held 8 bases outside the gene matches. The CDR3 is made up of 17 amino acids. From germline, CDR1 is SGHDN and CDR2 FVKESK. CDR3 nucleotides: TGTGCCAGCAGCCCCAGACAGGGCCGGGCTGGGGCCAACGTCCTGACTTTC. It is translated as CASSPRQGRAGANVLTF.

This clonotype was recorded a few times. The V and J genes are TRBV28 and TRBJ2-7; 7 bases fit TRBD1. The germline gives CDR1 MDHEN, CDR2 SYDVKM. The CDR3 spans 15 residues. V shed 7 bases, J shed 2 bases, and the junction held 11 bases outside the gene matches. The CDR3 is CASKTTGTVPYEQYF. The CDR3 DNA sequence: TGTGCCAGCAAAACCACCGGGACAGTACCCTACGAGCAGTACTTC.

This clonotype was detected ten times or more. The chain combines TRBV2 with TRBJ1-6, with TRBD1 matching over 10 bases. J gave up 6 bases and V 8 bases, and 1 base lay outside the gene matches. Germline V gene sequence: CDR1 SNHLY, CDR2 FYNNEI. The CDR3 extends over 13 amino acids. The CDR3 nucleotides read TGTGCCAGCCGGGACAGGGGTAATTCACCCCTCCACTTT. Amino acids: CASRDRGNSPLHF.

Ten or more counts support this clonotype. The rearrangement joins TRBV11-2 to TRBJ2-3; 7 nucleotides align to TRBD1. The CDR3 is 15 amino acids. With V trimmed by 6 bases and J by 2 bases, 8 bases remained unmatched. The V gene's germline CDR1 is SGHAT and CDR2 FQNNGV. The CDR3 loop reads CASRFLGTATDTQYF. CDR3 DNA sequence: TGTGCCAGCAGATTTTTGGGGACAGCCACAGATACGCAGTATTTT.

This clonotype was observed at least ten times. J is TRBJ2-5 and V is TRBV7-2; TRBD1 matches at 7 bases. J was trimmed by 5 bases and V by 5 bases; bases with no gene match: 8. The CDR3 length is 14 residues. The V gene's germline CDR1 is SGHTA and CDR2 FQGNSA. The CDR3 nucleotides are TGTGCCAGCAGCAAACAGGGGATCGGGGAGACCCAGTACTTC. It encodes CASSKQGIGETQYF.

This clonotype was seen ten or more times. The genes are TRBV7-3 and TRBJ2-1; 10 bases align to TRBD1. The CDR3 loop spans 15 amino acids. Germline CDR1 reads SGHTA; CDR2 reads FQGTGA. V was pared by 5 bases and J by 4 bases, with 5 bases of the junction left unmatched. The CDR3 loop is CASSPDRGRYNEQFF. In DNA, the CDR3 is TGTGCCAGCAGCCCCGACAGGGGGCGATACAATGAGCAGTTCTTC. Together with reference TRBV7-3 and TRBJ2-1, the CDR3 gives the full variable domain: GAGVSQTPSNKVTEKGKYVELRCDPISGHTALYWYRQSLGQGPEFLIYFQGTGAADDSGLPNDRFFAVRPEGSVSTLKIQRTERGDSAVYLCASSPDRGRYNEQFFGPGTRLTVL.

V usage is TRBV30 and J usage is TRBJ2-3, with 7 bases that match TRBD1. After removal of 1 base from V and 4 bases from J, the junction contained 2 bases not matched to a gene. Germline V gene data show CDR1 as GTSNPN and CDR2 as SVGIG (reference sequence). This CDR3 has 13 residues. The DNA for the CDR3 is TGTGCCTGGAGTGAGACAGGGTCAGATACGCAGTATTTT. This sequence encodes CAWSETGSDTQYF. Combining the CDR3 with reference TRBV30 and TRBJ2-3 gives the whole variable domain SQTIHQWPATLVQPVGSPLSLECTVEGTSNPNLYWYRQAAGRGLQLLFYSVGIGQISSEVPQNLSASRPQDRQFILSSKKLLLSDSGFYLCAWSETGSDTQYFGPGTRLTVL.

This chain joins TRBV7-2 and TRBJ1-1; D is ambiguous. Germline values: CDR1 SGHTA, CDR2 FQGNSA. The CDR3 totals 15 residues. V was clipped by 1 base and J by 1 base, with 10 bases between them. CDR3 sequence reads: CASSLVPATNTEAFF. DNA for the CDR3: TGTGCCAGCAGCTTAGTTCCGGCGACGAACACTGAAGCTTTCTTT.

Regarding this clonotype: A far larger clone differs by one base, so this is likely a read error. The V and J genes are TRBV6-6 and TRBJ2-7; 10 nucleotides line up with TRBD2. This CDR3 has 17 amino acids. Germline trimming cut 0 bases from V and 7 bases from J; bases unmatched to any gene: 12. Per the germline V gene, CDR1 is MNHNY and CDR2 is SVGAGI (reference sequence). CDR3 protein: CASSYSTRLAGDNEQYF. CDR3 coding DNA: TGTGCCAGCAGTTACTCGACCCGCCTAGCGGGGGATAATGAGCAGTACTTC.

A few counts support this clonotype. The J gene is TRBJ2-2, the V gene TRBV9; D gene unclear. V was cut by 0 bases and J by 5 bases, with 5 bases left in between. CDR3 length equals 13 residues. Looked up from germline, CDR1 is SGDLS and CDR2 is YYNGEE. The CDR3 DNA reads as TGTGCCAGCAGCGTAGGCTGGACCGGGGAGCTGTTTTTT. Protein product: CASSVGWTGELFF.

Many counts were recorded for this clonotype. The chain employs TRBV5-1 and TRBJ2-1; TRBD2 agrees at 8 bases. After removal of 4 bases from V and 2 bases from J, the junction contained 8 bases not matched to a gene. The CDR3 runs to 16 residues. The germline gives CDR1 SGHRS, CDR2 YFSETQ. The CDR3 nucleotides are TGCGCCAGCAGCCCGGAGGGAGCGGGGGCCTACAATGAGCAGTTCTTC. Amino acid sequence: CASSPEGAGAYNEQFF.

The table lists this clonotype with a few counts. This sequence joins TRBV5-1 and TRBJ1-2; D perhaps matches TRBD1 (6 bases). CDR3 length equals 15 residues. With 2 bases removed from V and 4 bases from J, the gap between germline ends came to 15 bases. The germline V gene has CDR1 SGHRS and CDR2 YFSETQ. The CDR3 DNA reads TGCGCCAGCAGCTTCAGGGGACGGGAGACCTATGGCTACACCTTC. It translates to CASSFRGRETYGYTF.

This clonotype was seen many times. The V call is TRBV20-1, the J call TRBJ1-1; the D gene is possibly TRBD1 (5 bases). V lost 6 bases to trimming and J lost 1 base, with 9 bases between them. This CDR3 contains 12 residues. Germline V gene lookup returns CDR1 DFQATT and CDR2 SNEGSKA (reference sequence). CDR3 DNA sequence: TGCAGTGCCTGGGGACGGAACACTGAAGCTTTCTTT. Its translation is CSAWGRNTEAFF.

This clonotype was picked up many times. The chain is built from TRBV3-1 and TRBJ2-7, with D hard to call. With 3 bases removed from V and 0 bases from J, the gap between germline ends came to 9 bases. The CDR3 is 14 amino acids. Germline V lookup: CDR1 LGHDT, CDR2 YNNKEL (reference sequence). CDR3 in amino acids: CASSQYSSSYEQYF. CDR3 bases: TGTGCCAGCAGCCAGTACAGTAGCTCCTACGAGCAGTACTTC.

This clonotype was found a few times. The chain links TRBV6-5 to TRBJ2-4; TRBD1 matches 7 bases. Germline-derived CDR1 and CDR2 are MNHEY and SVGAGI. The ends lost 0 bases at V and 7 bases at J; junction bases unmatched: 3. CDR3 length: 14 residues. The CDR3 region is CASSYSGGHNIQYF. The CDR3 bases are TGTGCCAGCAGTTACTCAGGGGGCCATAACATTCAGTACTTC.

The V call is TRBV15, the J call TRBJ1-2; D possibly corresponds to TRBD1 (5 bases). V lost 5 bases and J 8 bases, leaving 21 bases between the germline ends. Looked up from germline, CDR1 is LNHNV and CDR2 is YYDKDF (reference sequence). The CDR3 spans 15 residues. CDR3 sequence reads: CATSSLAGRGLGYTF. The CDR3 DNA sequence: TGTGCCACCAGCTCTCTAGCGGGACGGGGCTTAGGCTACACCTTC. Full variable domain (missing parts from reference TRBV15 and TRBJ1-2): DAMVIQNPRYQVTQFGKPVTLSCSQTLNHNVMYWYQQKSSQAPKLLFHYYDKDFNNEADTPDNFQSRRPNTSFCFLDIRSPGLGDTAMYLCATSSLAGRGLGYTFGSGTRLTVV.

Only a few counts were recorded for this clonotype. The J gene is TRBJ2-5, the V gene TRBV18; no clear D gene. The V gene's germline CDR1 is KGHSH and CDR2 LQKENI. CDR3 length: 13 residues. Trimming cost V 4 bases and J 1 base, with 7 bases left between them. The CDR3 reads CASSLRTQETQYF. The CDR3 DNA is TGTGCCAGCTCACTTCGGACCCAAGAGACCCAGTACTTC.

This clonotype was recorded at least ten times. This chain uses TRBV11-2 with TRBJ1-4, with D perhaps TRBD1 (6 bases). The CDR3 consists of 15 residues. The V end lost 5 bases, the J end lost 3 bases, and 13 bases lay between the germline ends. CDR1 and CDR2 (germline): SGHAT, FQNNGV. The CDR3 reads CASSIGQYSNEKLFF. The CDR3 DNA reads TGTGCCAGCAGCATCGGACAGTATTCTAATGAAAAACTGTTTTTT.

The chain links TRBV5-1 to TRBJ2-7; D possibly corresponds to TRBD1 (6 bases). The CDR3 sequence is 17 residues long. Germline V gene sequence: CDR1 SGHRS, CDR2 YFSETQ. Trimming took off 3 bases at V and 5 bases at J, with 24 bases between the two ends. CDR3 bases: TGCGCCAGCAGCTATTATATGGGGACACTGGCTCTCAACGAGCAGTACTTC. This translates into CASSYYMGTLALNEQYF.

The sample holds many counts of this clonotype. The genes are TRBV6-9 and TRBJ2-5; D gene uncertain. Germline CDR1 MNHGY, CDR2 SVAAGI. CDR3 length: 15 residues. V was cut by 3 bases and J by 1 base, with 12 bases left in between. In DNA form, the CDR3 reads TGTGCCAGCAGTTACTTGCAGGTAACCCAAGAGACCCAGTACTTC. Translated: CASSYLQVTQETQYF.

The rearrangement links TRBV9 to TRBJ1-5; 7 bases are shared with TRBD1. The CDR3 length is 17 residues. Germline values: CDR1 SGDLS, CDR2 YYNGEE. V lost 0 bases and J lost 7; bases outside the gene matches: 13. CDR3 sequence reads: CASSVAYIDREPQPQHF. As DNA, the CDR3 is TGTGCCAGCAGCGTAGCATATATAGACAGGGAACCCCAGCCCCAGCATTTT.

A note on this clonotype: A read error is the likely source, as a far larger clone sits one nucleotide away. V usage is TRBV5-1 and J usage is TRBJ2-4; tentative D call: TRBD1 (5 bases). The J call may be wrong; the DNA end is better matched by TRBJ2-1. The CDR3 contains 16 residues. The germline gives CDR1 SGHRS, CDR2 YFSETQ. The chain's CDR3 is CASSLGSGYLSNGQFF. CDR3 in DNA: TGCGCCAGCAGCTTGGGGTCAGGGTACCTCTCCAATGGGCAGTTCTTC.

This clonotype came up many times. The rearrangement uses TRBV12-3 or TRBV12-4 and TRBJ1-6; D may be TRBD1 (5 bases). The CDR3 has 16 residues. V was clipped by 6 bases and J by 7 bases, with 19 bases between them. The CDR3 region is CASSPAPGRINSPLHF. The DNA of the CDR3 is TGTGCCAGCAGCCCTGCCCCGGGACGGATCAATTCACCCCTCCACTTT.

This clonotype came up many times. The J gene is TRBJ2-5, the V gene TRBV2; 8 nucleotides align to TRBD1. The CDR3 sequence is 12 residues long. J gave up 5 bases and V 7 bases, and 3 bases lay outside the gene matches. The germline gives CDR1 SNHLY, CDR2 FYNNEI. The CDR3 here is CASKDRGETQYF. CDR3 bases: TGTGCCAGCAAAGACAGGGGCGAGACCCAGTACTTC.

In its sample, this clonotype was seen many times. The chain uses TRBV5-5 and TRBJ1-1; the D is unclear. In germline, CDR1 is SGHKS, CDR2 YYEKEE (reference sequence). CDR3 length: 13 residues. Trimming removed 5 bases at V and 5 bases at J, with 13 bases between. Here the CDR3 DNA reads TGTGCCAGCAGTCCACGGTTGTCAACTGAAGCTTTCTTT. The encoded protein is CASSPRLSTEAFF.

This clonotype has at least ten counts. The V call is TRBV27, the J call TRBJ2-1; no firm D call. This CDR3 has 16 residues. Germline V gene data show CDR1 as MNHEY and CDR2 as SMNVEV (reference sequence). With 2 bases removed from V and 4 bases from J, the gap between germline ends came to 15 bases. CDR3 amino acids: CASSLAYGLGYNEQFF. CDR3 DNA sequence: TGTGCCAGCAGTTTAGCATACGGGCTGGGGTACAATGAGCAGTTCTTC.

The sample holds many counts of this clonotype. V is TRBV28 and J is TRBJ1-5, with 9 bases that match TRBD1. The length of the CDR3 is 15 residues. CDR1 and CDR2 (germline): MDHEN, SYDVKM. J lost 2 bases, V lost 6 bases, and 5 bases had no gene match. CDR3 in amino acids: CASRKGDRGNQPQHF. Written as DNA, the CDR3 is TGTGCCAGCAGAAAAGGGGACAGGGGCAATCAGCCCCAGCATTTT.